One and the same sample provided the 21 T cell receptor beta chains below, sequenced in a study of blood T cell repertoires in COVID-19. The repertoire was sequenced with immunoSEQ multiplex PCR; TCRdb's copy has only in-frame clones and lacks some. The sample includes 190,000 or so clones, around 80% of them seen just once. The specimen was peripheral blood. These receptors came from an elderly woman with COVID-19, enrolled during active disease.

DNA for the CDR3: TGTGCCACCAGCAGAGTTCGACCGGGAGGAGGGGCTGGCTACACCTTC. Protein product: CATSRVRPGGGAGYTF. This rearrangement joins TRBV15 to TRBJ1-2, with a weak D call TRBD1 (5 bases). The V gene lost 1 base and the J gene lost 7 bases, with 19 bases spanning the gap. The CDR3 consists of 16 residues. Germline V CDR1 and CDR2: LNHNV, YYDKDF (reference sequence).

The chain combines TRBV10-3 with TRBJ1-1; 7 positions match TRBD1. V was clipped by 11 bases and J by 1 base; unmatched bases: 10. The CDR3 is 14 amino acids. Germline V lookup: CDR1 ENHRY, CDR2 SYGVKD. The CDR3 DNA follows: TGTGCCTCCACCGGGACAGCGAGGAACACTGAAGCTTTCTTT. Translating gives CASTGTARNTEAFF.

The sample holds a few counts of this clone. The rearrangement joins TRBV10-3 to TRBJ2-3, with 14 bases matching TRBD2. Germline-derived CDR1 and CDR2 are ENHRY and SYGVKD. The ends lost 0 bases at V and 3 bases at J; junction bases unmatched: 5. This CDR3 contains 18 residues. The CDR3 spells CAISESRTSGGNTDTQYF. The CDR3 region has the DNA TGTGCCATCAGTGAGTCGCGGACTAGCGGGGGGAATACAGATACGCAGTATTTT.

This clone is a singleton in its sample. The V and J genes are TRBV19 and TRBJ2-1; 9 bases agree with TRBD1. This CDR3 has 16 residues. V lost 4 bases and J lost 7; bases outside the gene matches: 11. Germline V gene lookup returns CDR1 LNHDA and CDR2 SQIVND (reference sequence). The CDR3 sequence is CASSTQSGTGLNEQFF. The CDR3 DNA is TGTGCCAGTAGTACCCAATCCGGGACAGGGTTAAATGAGCAGTTCTTC.

The J gene is TRBJ1-4, the V gene TRBV5-1; 7 bases align to TRBD1. V was clipped by 4 bases and J by 7 bases; unmatched bases: 22. The CDR3 sequence is 19 residues long. Germline V CDR1 and CDR2: SGHRS, YFSETQ. The chain's CDR3 is CASSTKGDRSQGVGEKLFF. The CDR3 DNA sequence: TGCGCCAGCAGCACGAAGGGGGACCGGTCCCAGGGGGTAGGTGAAAAACTGTTTTTT. Looking up the rest from reference TRBV5-1 and TRBJ1-4 gives the full variable domain: KAGVTQTPRYLIKTRGQQVTLSCSPISGHRSVSWYQQTPGQGLQFLFEYFSETQRNKGNFPGRFSGRQFSNSRSEMNVSTLELGDSALYLCASSTKGDRSQGVGEKLFFGSGTQLSVL.

The rearrangement uses TRBV10-3 and TRBJ2-2; TRBD1 matches at 7 bases. CDR3 length: 13 amino acids. Germline CDR1 is ENHRY and CDR2 is SYGVKD. Trimming at V came to 8 bases and at J to 6 bases, leaving 6 bases not matched to a gene. The CDR3 nucleotides read TGTGCCATCGGGTGGGGACAGCCCGGGGAGCTGTTTTTT. This sequence encodes CAIGWGQPGELFF.

The chain employs TRBV5-1 and TRBJ1-4; the D gene is possibly TRBD1 (5 bases). The germline gives CDR1 SGHRS, CDR2 YFSETQ. The CDR3 is made up of 14 amino acids. V was clipped by 5 bases and J by 12 bases, with 20 bases between them. Written as DNA, the CDR3 is TGCGCCAGCAGTCCCGACAGCGTTTTTGGAGAACTGTTTTTT. It specifies CASSPDSVFGELFF.

The DNA of the CDR3 is TGTGCCAGCAGCCAACGAAGGAGCAGGGTTCAAGAGACCCAGTACTTC. Encoded protein: CASSQRRSRVQETQYF. This chain connects TRBV14 to TRBJ2-5; tentative D call: TRBD1 (5 bases). Germline CDR1 is SGHDN and CDR2 is FVKESK. The CDR3 extends over 16 amino acids. V was clipped by 2 bases and J by 2 bases, with 15 bases between them.

The V and J genes are TRBV11-2 and TRBJ2-2; D call uncertain. There are 13 residues in the CDR3. V was trimmed by 1 base and J by 6 bases, leaving 6 bases between them. The germline V gene encodes CDR1 SGHAT and CDR2 FQNNGV. The CDR3 sequence: CASSLVRSGELFF. CDR3 sequence (DNA): TGTGCCAGCAGCTTAGTGAGGTCCGGGGAGCTGTTTTTT.

The V call is TRBV6-6, the J call TRBJ2-7, with D maybe TRBD2 (5 bases). The CDR3 length is 14 residues. With 6 bases removed from V and 5 bases from J, the gap between germline ends came to 17 bases. Germline values: CDR1 MNHNY, CDR2 SVGAGI (reference sequence). The DNA for the CDR3 is TGTGCCAGCAGGCAGAGGGTCGTCCTGGACGAGCAGTACTTC. Translating gives CASRQRVVLDEQYF.

This chain uses TRBV14 with TRBJ2-2, with no clear D. The germline CDR1 and CDR2 sequences are SGHDN and FVKESK. Trimming pared 2 bases from V and 4 bases from J, leaving 8 bases between. CDR3 length: 14 residues. CDR3 DNA: TGTGCCAGCAGCCAACTATTGAGCACCGGGGAGCTGTTTTTT. Translation: CASSQLLSTGELFF.

This sequence joins TRBV2 and TRBJ1-2; D is unclear. Per the germline V gene, CDR1 is SNHLY and CDR2 is FYNNEI. V lost 6 bases and J lost 5, with 7 bases in between. This CDR3 comprises 11 residues. This chain's CDR3 is CASSTEYGYTF. The DNA for the CDR3 is TGTGCCAGCAGCACAGAGTATGGCTACACCTTC.

The rearrangement joins TRBV7-2 to TRBJ2-7; 7 positions agree with TRBD2. Germline V gene data show CDR1 as SGHTA and CDR2 as FQGNSA. The trim removed 4 bases at V and 2 bases at J, leaving 5 bases unmatched. The CDR3 contains 14 residues. The CDR3 loop is CASSSSGIPYEQYF. Written as DNA, the CDR3 is TGTGCCAGCAGCTCCAGCGGGATCCCCTACGAGCAGTACTTC.

The J gene is TRBJ1-5, the V gene TRBV28; no clear D gene. Deletions cut 3 bases from V and 3 bases from J, with 9 bases between. The germline CDR1 and CDR2 sequences are MDHEN and SYDVKM. The CDR3 has 14 residues. The CDR3 is CASSLEQTNQPQHF. In DNA, the CDR3 is TGTGCCAGCAGTTTGGAGCAGACCAATCAGCCCCAGCATTTT.

The chain recombines TRBV5-8 with TRBJ2-5; 7 bases are shared with TRBD1. Per the germline V gene, CDR1 is SGHTS and CDR2 is YDEGEE. With 6 bases clipped from V and 1 base from J, the junction kept 6 bases outside the gene matches. CDR3 size: 14 residues. CDR3 DNA: TGTGCCAGCATACAGGGGCTACTCCAAGAGACCCAGTACTTC. Its protein product is CASIQGLLQETQYF.

This clone was observed a few times. The J gene is TRBJ2-3, the V gene TRBV5-1, with 10 bases matching TRBD2. V lost 4 bases, J lost 3 bases, and 11 bases stayed unmatched. Germline CDR1 reads SGHRS; CDR2 reads YFSETQ. The CDR3 extends over 17 amino acids. CDR3 nucleotide sequence: TGCGCCAGCAGCGCCCTCCCTAGCGGGAGAAGTACAGATACGCAGTATTTT. Encoded protein: CASSALPSGRSTDTQYF.

The table lists this clone with a count of one. The CDR3 reads CASHRGRGGELFF. The CDR3 DNA sequence: TGTGCCAGCCACAGGGGGCGAGGCGGGGAGCTGTTTTTT. The chain combines TRBV7-9 with TRBJ2-2; TRBD1 agrees at 9 bases. The CDR3 is 13 residues long. CDR1 is SEHNR, CDR2 FQNEAQ, per germline (reference sequence). V lost 8 bases, J lost 7 bases, and 5 bases stayed unmatched.

The chain uses TRBV6-2 or TRBV6-3 and TRBJ2-1; 10 bases agree with TRBD2. The J segment lost 4 bases and the V segment lost 5 bases, leaving 5 bases of the junction unmatched. Germline CDR1 is MNHEY and CDR2 is SVGEGT. This CDR3 region has 15 residues. The DNA for the CDR3 is TGTGCCAGCAGTCCAAGCGGGAGGGGTTACAATGAGCAGTTCTTC. Translating gives CASSPSGRGYNEQFF.

V usage is TRBV4-3 and J usage is TRBJ2-7, with D perhaps matching TRBD2 (7 bases). Trimming removed 0 bases at V and 0 bases at J, with 15 bases between. CDR3 length equals 17 residues. Germline V gene lookup returns CDR1 LGHNA and CDR2 YSLEER. CDR3 region: CASSQDGGAESSYEQYF. CDR3 nucleotides: TGCGCCAGCAGCCAAGATGGGGGGGCAGAGAGCTCCTACGAGCAGTACTTC.

This clone was detected a few times. The chain recombines TRBV4-2 with TRBJ1-4, with 7 bases lining up with TRBD1. With 1 base clipped from V and 7 bases from J, the junction kept 12 bases outside the gene matches. CDR3 length: 17 residues. Germline V gives CDR1 LGHNA, CDR2 YNFKEQ. The CDR3 DNA follows: TGTGCCAGCAGCCAAGGACTCCATACGACAGGGACTGAAAAACTGTTTTTT. Translated, it gives CASSQGLHTTGTEKLFF.

The sample holds one count of this clone. The chain recombines TRBV5-1 with TRBJ1-2; 8 nucleotides agree with TRBD1. The V segment lost 2 bases and the J segment 1 base; nucleotides outside the gene matches: 4. This CDR3 has 15 residues. The germline V gene has CDR1 SGHRS and CDR2 YFSETQ. The CDR3 reads CASSFGTGYNYGYTF. The CDR3 DNA reads as TGCGCCAGCAGCTTTGGGACAGGCTATAACTATGGCTACACCTTC.